This is a list of T cell receptor beta chains from one sample in a study of cytomegalovirus exposure and HLA in healthy donors. Assay used: immunoSEQ multiplex PCR; TCRdb lists only in-frame clones, some missing. The sample shows a few hundred thousand clones, roughly 80% of them seen only once. Sequenced material: PBMCs. All receptors come from a man aged 35 to 55 in good health and CMV-seronegative. Each CDR3 is given with its conserved first and last residue. Fields, in order: CDR3 DNA, CDR3 protein, V gene, D gene, CDR3 length, clone size, J gene. D genes are given only for firm matches. Size is stated for part of the rows, as once, few or many counts, or as a class when the clone is expanded.

TGTGCCAGCAGCCCCCAGGGAATCGGGGAGCTGTTTTTT CASSPQGIGELFF TRBV14 - 13 - TRBJ2-2
TGTGCCAGCAGTTTAATCCTAGCCCAGGCTCACGAGCAGTACTTC CASSLILAQAHEQYF TRBV28 - 15 few TRBJ2-7
TGTGCCAGCAGTTACGAGCGGGGGTTCCAAGAGACCCAGTACTTC CASSYERGFQETQYF TRBV6-6 TRBD2 15 - TRBJ2-5
TGCGCCAGCAGCCTTCTAGCGGGGGACTCCTACGAGCAGTACTTC CASSLLAGDSYEQYF TRBV5-1 TRBD2 15 - TRBJ2-7
TGTGCTAGTGGTTTGGTACGGGACAACCGGAACTATGGCTACACCTTC CASGLVRDNRNYGYTF TRBV12-5 - 16 - TRBJ1-2
TGTGCCAGCAGCTTGGGTCTAGCGGGAGTATTCCACGAGCAGTACTTC CASSLGLAGVFHEQYF TRBV5-7 TRBD2 16 - TRBJ2-7
TGTGCCAGCAGAGCCGGTGGACAGGGGGCGCGAGAGCAGTACTTC CASRAGGQGAREQYF TRBV7-2 TRBD1 15 - TRBJ2-7
TGTGCCAGCAGTTTTGGCGGGGGCGTCCAAGAGACCCAGTACTTC CASSFGGGVQETQYF TRBV28 - 15 - TRBJ2-5
TGTGCCACCGCGTGGGGAGCAGATCAGCCCCAGCATTTT CATAWGADQPQHF TRBV7-9 - 13 few TRBJ1-5
TGTGCCAGCAGTGGCAGGACTGAAGCTTTCTTT CASSGRTEAFF TRBV13 - 11 few TRBJ1-1
TGTGCCAGCAGTACCGGGACAGGTCACCCTAGCAATCAGCCCCAGCATTTT CASSTGTGHPSNQPQHF TRBV5-8 TRBD1 17 few TRBJ1-5
TGTGCCACCCAGCCTAGGCGGGGGGGCCGGGATGAGCAGTTCTTC CATQPRRGGRDEQFF TRBV15 TRBD2 15 - TRBJ2-1
TGTGCCAGCAGCTCCCTAGCGGGAGGGAGCTCTGGGGCCAACGTCCTGACTTTC CASSSLAGGSSGANVLTF TRBV5-4 TRBD2 18 few TRBJ2-6
TGTGCCAGCAGCCCCCAGTCGTTGTTCGGGACTGGGGCCAACGTCCTGACTTTC CASSPQSLFGTGANVLTF TRBV7-9 - 18 - TRBJ2-6
TGTGCCAGTAGTAAGACAGGGGGCTCCAACACCGGGGAGCTGTTTTTT CASSKTGGSNTGELFF TRBV19 TRBD1 16 - TRBJ2-2
TGTGCCAGCAGTTACTCCCTAGGGGGACGAAACACCATATATTTT CASSYSLGGRNTIYF TRBV6-6 - 15 - TRBJ1-3
TGTGCCAGCGGCGGGTACCAAGAGACCCAGTACTTC CASGGYQETQYF TRBV7-2 - 12 - TRBJ2-5
TGTGCCAGCAGCTATTTTTCGTGGGCAGGGGGCGGCGAGCAGTACTTC CASSYFSWAGGGEQYF TRBV7-2 TRBD1 16 - TRBJ2-7
TGCGCCAGCAGCTTTCGCGGGGGTGTCCAGACCCAGTACTTC CASSFRGGVQTQYF TRBV5-1 TRBD2 14 - TRBJ2-5
TGTGCCACCTCCGGGAAGATCTACGAGCAGTACTTC CATSGKIYEQYF TRBV28 - 12 - TRBJ2-7
TGTGCCAGTAGTATTGGTCAGGGGGCCTACGAGCAGTACTTC CASSIGQGAYEQYF TRBV19 TRBD1 14 - TRBJ2-7
TGTGCCAGCAGTTTATTCGGAGGCCTCCCCACCTTC CASSLFGGLPTF TRBV27 - 12 few TRBJ1-2
TGTGCCAGCAGCTTTGGGGGGGCCCCCTACAATGAGCAGTTCTTC CASSFGGAPYNEQFF TRBV7-9 - 15 - TRBJ2-1
TGTGCCACCAGCAGGGCCTCAGGATTGGGACTAGCGGGGGGTACCCAAGAGACCCAGTACTTC CATSRASGLGLAGGTQETQYF TRBV15 TRBD2 21 - TRBJ2-5
TGTGCCAGCAATCGGGGTGGGAACACTGAAGCTTTCTTT CASNRGGNTEAFF TRBV9 - 13 - TRBJ1-1
TGCGCCAGCATGCGGGGCGCAAATGAAAAACTGTTTTTT CASMRGANEKLFF TRBV10-2 - 13 - TRBJ1-4
TGTGCCAGCAGCCTCCGAGGGGAAAAACTGTTTTTT CASSLRGEKLFF TRBV5-4 - 12 - TRBJ1-4
TGTGCCAGCAGCCCCGACAGGGGTGGTCAGCCCCAGCATTTT CASSPDRGGQPQHF TRBV7-6 TRBD1 14 - TRBJ1-5
TGTGCCACCAGCACTACGGGACAACGGAGCAATCAGCCCCAGCATTTT CATSTTGQRSNQPQHF TRBV15 - 16 - TRBJ1-5
TGCGCCAGCAGCCAGGCGGGACAGGGGGCAAATTTGTTCGGACCCCTCCACTTT CASSQAGQGANLFGPLHF TRBV4-3 TRBD1 18 - TRBJ1-6
TGTGCCAGCAGTCACCGACAGGCGGTCGCCAAAAACATTCAGTACTTC CASSHRQAVAKNIQYF TRBV6-6 - 16 - TRBJ2-4
TGTGCCAGCAGACCCAGACTAGCGGGAGAAGAGACCCAGTACTTC CASRPRLAGEETQYF TRBV7-2 TRBD2 15 - TRBJ2-5
TGCGCCAGCAGAGGAGATTCAGGGGGGTACGGGGAGCTGTTTTTT CASRGDSGGYGELFF TRBV10-2 - 15 - TRBJ2-2
TGTTCCAGCAGCTTAAAACAGGTGGACACTGAAGCTTTCTTT CSSSLKQVDTEAFF TRBV7-9 - 14 - TRBJ1-1
TGTGCCAGCAGGCGCGGGAGTACCGCCGACGAGCAGTACTTC CASRRGSTADEQYF TRBV25-1 TRBD2 14 - TRBJ2-7
TGCAGCATACAGGGCTCCGGGGCCAACGTCCTGACTTTC CSIQGSGANVLTF TRBV29-1 - 13 once TRBJ2-6
TGTTCACCTAGCGGGAGTTTTTACGAGCAGTACTTC CSPSGSFYEQYF TRBV9 TRBD2 12 - TRBJ2-7
TGTGCCAGTAGTCCTACGGGGAATGAAAAACTGTTTTTT CASSPTGNEKLFF TRBV19 - 13 - TRBJ1-4
TGTGCCAGCAGCCAAGACAGAAATTACTATAATTCACCCCTCCACTTT CASSQDRNYYNSPLHF TRBV7-9 - 16 - TRBJ1-6
TGTGCCAGCAGCCAAAGTCCTTCTAGCGGGAGAAGGACAGATACGCAGTATTTT CASSQSPSSGRRTDTQYF TRBV4-2 TRBD2 18 - TRBJ2-3
TGTGCCAGCAGTCGCGCGGGACTAGCGGGAGTAAATGAGCAGTTCTTC CASSRAGLAGVNEQFF TRBV6-6 TRBD2 16 - TRBJ2-1
TGTGCCACCCAAGGAGACCTCGGCTACGAGCAGTACTTC CATQGDLGYEQYF TRBV10-3 - 13 - TRBJ2-7
TGTGCCAGCAGCTTCCCCTTGGGTGGACAGCTTGCGAACACCGGGGAGCTGTTTTTT CASSFPLGGQLANTGELFF TRBV11-2 - 19 - TRBJ2-2
TGTGCCAGCTCCTCCATCGGGCGGGGACAGGGTAACACCGGGGAGCTGTTTTTT CASSSIGRGQGNTGELFF TRBV11-2 TRBD1 18 - TRBJ2-2
TGTGCCAGCAGTGAGAGTGGGGCCAACGTCCTGACTTTC CASSESGANVLTF TRBV2 - 13 - TRBJ2-6